The clone carrying this TCR beta chain appeared many times. This record comes from a study of T cells in Graves' hyperthyroidism and ophthalmopathy. There were TCR beta CDR3 regions amplified from RNA transcripts. HTBI primers were employed in a first-round RT-PCR of the TCR CDR3. MiXCR was run by TCRdb on the multiplex PCR reads, yielding one entry per CDR3 protein. Of roughly 400,000 distinct CDR3 sequences in the sample, more than 13% are singletons; the top ten hold over 25%. Trimming took off 7 bases at V and 4 bases at J, with 14 bases between the two ends. Germline CDR1 reads SGHVS; CDR2 reads FNYEAQ. The CDR3 loop spans 13 amino acids.

This chain joins TRBV7-6 and TRBJ2-7; TRBD2 is a possible D gene (6 bases). The sample comprised blood. This receptor was taken from a man aged 45-65 years with Graves' ophthalmopathy. The CDR3 protein is CASTPWGEYEQYF. CDR3 nucleotide sequence: TGTGCCAGCACCCCCTGGGGGGAATACGAGCAGTACTTC.